These T cell receptor beta chains were read from a single sample in a study of siplizumab effects on memory and regulatory T cells. TCRdb's copy holds only in-frame clones and misses some; the assay was immunoSEQ multiplex PCR. The sample holds approximately 75,000 clones, 85% to 95% seen once. The sample comprised CD8+ T cells sorted from blood. The receptors come from a human donor in good health. CDR3s include the opening cysteine and the closing phenylalanine or tryptophan. The order of the fields is J gene, V gene, CDR3 protein.

J gene: TRBJ1-2
V gene: TRBV19
CDR3 protein: CATSTGGYGYTF

J gene: TRBJ1-1
V gene: TRBV7-9
CDR3 protein: CASSLGLGGEAFF

J gene: TRBJ2-3
V gene: TRBV6-1
CDR3 protein: CAAASGDTQYF

J gene: TRBJ1-1
V gene: TRBV13
CDR3 protein: CASSPPRGTEAFF

J gene: TRBJ1-2
V gene: TRBV29-1
CDR3 protein: CSVEEEAYPNYGYTF

J gene: TRBJ1-1
V gene: TRBV5-4
CDR3 protein: CASSFIGGATEAFF

J gene: TRBJ1-5
V gene: TRBV27
CDR3 protein: CASSPTTGFNQPQHF

J gene: TRBJ1-2
V gene: TRBV9
CDR3 protein: CASSLNDIYGYTF

J gene: TRBJ1-2
V gene: TRBV19
CDR3 protein: CASSSPGNYGYTF

J gene: TRBJ2-2
V gene: TRBV28
CDR3 protein: CASSLEISGELFF

J gene: TRBJ1-2
V gene: TRBV9
CDR3 protein: CASSVATDVRGAWRFF

J gene: TRBJ2-7
V gene: TRBV11-2
CDR3 protein: CAITGASHEQYF

J gene: TRBJ1-2
V gene: TRBV27
CDR3 protein: CASRPGGGHALYGYTF

J gene: TRBJ2-3
V gene: TRBV19
CDR3 protein: CASSITSGGPFTDTQYF

J gene: TRBJ1-1
V gene: TRBV10-3
CDR3 protein: CAISDGEDPEAFF

J gene: TRBJ1-1
V gene: TRBV11-2
CDR3 protein: CASSLEGENTEAFF

J gene: TRBJ1-6
V gene: TRBV27
CDR3 protein: CASSLSTGGGSSPLHF

J gene: TRBJ2-1
V gene: TRBV7-9
CDR3 protein: CASSIAGGGYNEQFF

J gene: TRBJ1-1
V gene: TRBV15
CDR3 protein: CATSRGGGTEAFF

J gene: TRBJ2-7
V gene: TRBV4-2
CDR3 protein: CASSQVSGGTSYEQYF

J gene: TRBJ2-3
V gene: TRBV11-3
CDR3 protein: CASSLTGGFTDTQYF

J gene: TRBJ2-1
V gene: TRBV23-1
CDR3 protein: CASSQEQGAHEQFF

J gene: TRBJ2-7
V gene: TRBV4-1
CDR3 protein: CASSFGGGLPYEQYF

J gene: TRBJ2-5
V gene: TRBV7-3
CDR3 protein: CASSLAGGGETQYF

J gene: TRBJ2-7
V gene: TRBV5-1
CDR3 protein: CASIVGDRGNFNHEQYF

J gene: TRBJ2-2
V gene: TRBV4-3
CDR3 protein: CASSQEDRNTGELFF

J gene: TRBJ1-5
V gene: TRBV28
CDR3 protein: CASSLDGPNQPQHF

J gene: TRBJ2-1
V gene: TRBV6-5
CDR3 protein: CASSYSVLPPNEQFF

J gene: TRBJ1-3
V gene: TRBV6-5
CDR3 protein: CASSYGRVGNTIYF

J gene: TRBJ1-2
V gene: TRBV15
CDR3 protein: CATSSGYLGGQGNGYTF

J gene: TRBJ2-2
V gene: TRBV11-2
CDR3 protein: CASSFRDTGELFF

J gene: TRBJ2-2
V gene: TRBV19
CDR3 protein: CASTIAAGELFF

J gene: TRBJ1-2
V gene: TRBV27
CDR3 protein: CASSYSGGGYGYTF

J gene: TRBJ1-2
V gene: TRBV27
CDR3 protein: CASSLSGDGYGYTF

J gene: TRBJ2-3
V gene: TRBV9
CDR3 protein: CASSQSGTNTDTQYF

J gene: TRBJ2-7
V gene: TRBV27
CDR3 protein: CASSLGYEQYF

J gene: TRBJ2-7
V gene: TRBV18
CDR3 protein: CASSPKNTGPSYEQYF

J gene: TRBJ1-1
V gene: TRBV9
CDR3 protein: CASSVGGQGTNTEAFF

J gene: TRBJ1-6
V gene: TRBV11-3
CDR3 protein: CASSLGSGSPLHF

J gene: TRBJ2-1
V gene: TRBV13
CDR3 protein: CASSLFEGSYNEQFF

J gene: TRBJ2-7
V gene: TRBV29-1
CDR3 protein: CSVEDSSYEQYF

J gene: TRBJ1-1
V gene: TRBV7-6
CDR3 protein: CASSLAQGWGEAFF

J gene: TRBJ1-3
V gene: TRBV5-4
CDR3 protein: CASSWGDRSPTSGNTIYF

J gene: TRBJ2-1
V gene: TRBV14
CDR3 protein: CASSQVWREQFF

J gene: TRBJ1-3
V gene: TRBV25-1
CDR3 protein: CASSDPQGNTFGNTIYF

J gene: TRBJ2-2
V gene: TRBV5-6
CDR3 protein: CASSQGQGPGELFF

J gene: TRBJ2-3
V gene: TRBV2
CDR3 protein: CASSEVGGRTDTQYF

J gene: TRBJ2-1
V gene: TRBV6-5
CDR3 protein: CASSQNRGNYNEQFF

J gene: TRBJ2-3
V gene: TRBV4-3
CDR3 protein: CASSRNGGSTDTQYF

J gene: TRBJ2-1
V gene: TRBV28
CDR3 protein: CASSFRVDNEQFF

J gene: TRBJ2-3
V gene: TRBV13
CDR3 protein: CASSLRDAGSTDTQYF